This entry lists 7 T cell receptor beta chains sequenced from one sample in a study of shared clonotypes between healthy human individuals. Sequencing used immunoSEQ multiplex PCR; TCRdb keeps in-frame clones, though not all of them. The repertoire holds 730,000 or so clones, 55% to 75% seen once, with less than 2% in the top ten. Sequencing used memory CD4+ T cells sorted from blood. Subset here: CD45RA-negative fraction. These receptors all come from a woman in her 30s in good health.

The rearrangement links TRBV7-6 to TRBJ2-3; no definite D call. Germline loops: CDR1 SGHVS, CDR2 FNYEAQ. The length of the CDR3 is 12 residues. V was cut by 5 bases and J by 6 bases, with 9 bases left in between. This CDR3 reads CASSQRRDTQYF. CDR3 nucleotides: TGTGCCAGCAGCCAGAGGCGCGATACGCAGTATTTT.

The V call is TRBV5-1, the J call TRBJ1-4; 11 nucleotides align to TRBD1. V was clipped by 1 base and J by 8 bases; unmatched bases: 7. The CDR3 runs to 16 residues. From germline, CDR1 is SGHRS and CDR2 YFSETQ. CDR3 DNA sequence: TGCGCCAGCAGCTTGTCAGGGACAGGGGGGCAGGAAAAACTGTTTTTT. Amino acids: CASSLSGTGGQEKLFF.

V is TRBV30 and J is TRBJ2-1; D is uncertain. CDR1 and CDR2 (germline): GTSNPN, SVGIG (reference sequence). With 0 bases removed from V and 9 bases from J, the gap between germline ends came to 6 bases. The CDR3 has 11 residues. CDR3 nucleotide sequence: TGTGCCTGGAGTGTGTACCGTGAGCAGTTCTTC. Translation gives CAWSVYREQFF.

CDR3 protein: CASSLVDSGSRQPQHF. CDR3 nucleotide sequence: TGTGCCAGCAGCTTAGTCGATTCCGGGAGTCGTCAGCCCCAGCATTTT. The genes are TRBV7-9 and TRBJ1-5; no clear D gene. Germline CDR1 reads SEHNR; CDR2 reads FQNEAQ (reference sequence). The CDR3 is made up of 16 amino acids. V was pared by 1 base and J by 6 bases, with 16 bases between.

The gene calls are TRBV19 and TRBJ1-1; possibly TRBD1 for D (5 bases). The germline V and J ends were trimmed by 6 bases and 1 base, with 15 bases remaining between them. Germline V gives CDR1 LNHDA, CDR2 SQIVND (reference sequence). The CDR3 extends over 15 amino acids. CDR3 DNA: TGTGCCAGTAGCGACCCGGGACTTTCGAACACTGAAGCTTTCTTT. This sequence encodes CASSDPGLSNTEAFF.

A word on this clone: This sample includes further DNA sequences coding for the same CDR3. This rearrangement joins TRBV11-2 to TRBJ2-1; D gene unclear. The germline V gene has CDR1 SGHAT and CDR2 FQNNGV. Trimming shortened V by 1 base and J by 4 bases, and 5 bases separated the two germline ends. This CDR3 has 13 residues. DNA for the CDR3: TGTGCCAGCAGCTTAGCCCTTTACAATGAGCAGTTCTTC. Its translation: CASSLALYNEQFF.

CDR3 sequence (DNA): TGTGCCAGCAGCCGTTCTTGGGGCGGAGGAAACACCATATATTTT. This encodes CASSRSWGGGNTIYF. This chain joins TRBV28 and TRBJ1-3; a possible D gene is TRBD1 (5 bases). Germline V gene lookup returns CDR1 MDHEN and CDR2 SYDVKM. This CDR3 comprises 15 residues. V gave up 6 bases and J gave up 4 bases, with 16 bases separating them.